Following are 23 T cell receptor beta chains from one sample sequenced in a study of T cells in Graves' hyperthyroidism and ophthalmopathy. Template material for amplifying TCR beta CDR3 regions consisted of RNA transcripts. First-round RT-PCR of the TCR CDR3 relied on the HTBI primer set. TCRdb re-analysed the multiplex PCR reads in MiXCR, keeping a single row per CDR3 protein. The sample carries about 290,000 distinct CDR3 sequences, 10% to 15% recorded once. Sequenced: blood. The receptors here all came from a woman younger than 45 with Graves' hyperthyroidism that later progressed to Graves' ophthalmopathy.

This clonotype was seen a few times. This rearrangement joins TRBV15 to TRBJ2-2; 10 positions agree with TRBD2. CDR3 size: 14 residues. Germline V gene lookup returns CDR1 LNHNV and CDR2 YYDKDF (reference sequence). Trimming removed 5 bases from V and 5 bases from J; junction bases left unmatched: 2. The CDR3 reads CATSGGLATGELFF. For the CDR3, the DNA is TGTGCCACCAGCGGGGGACTAGCGACCGGGGAGCTGTTTTTT.

V gene TRBV27 combines with J gene TRBJ2-7; 8 bases fit TRBD1. Trimming cost V 3 bases and J 2 bases; bases outside gene matches: 3. The CDR3 extends over 14 amino acids. Germline values: CDR1 MNHEY, CDR2 SMNVEV (reference sequence). The CDR3 loop reads CASSFQGAPYEQYF. CDR3 DNA: TGTGCCAGCAGTTTCCAGGGGGCACCCTACGAGCAGTACTTC.

The V call is TRBV7-9, the J call TRBJ1-1; 7 bases are shared with TRBD1. The germline CDR1 and CDR2 sequences are SEHNR and FQNEAQ (reference sequence). The ends lost 1 base at V and 7 bases at J; junction bases unmatched: 3. CDR3 length: 13 residues. CDR3 DNA sequence: TGTGCCAGCAGCTTAGGCCGGGACAGTGAAGCTTTCTTT. Protein product: CASSLGRDSEAFF.

This clonotype appeared once. Just one base apart from a much larger clone, this may be a read error. The rearrangement joins TRBV6-5 to TRBJ2-1; D remains ambiguous. The V gene's germline CDR1 is MNHEY and CDR2 SVGAGI. This CDR3 region has 15 residues. CDR3 loop: CVSSYSLVPYNEQFF. In nucleotides, the CDR3 is TGTGTCAGCAGTTACTCTCTAGTACCCTACAATGAGCAGTTCTTC.

This clonotype was seen repeatedly, ten times or more. The chain has TRBV12-3 or TRBV12-4 and TRBJ2-7; D might be TRBD2 (6 bases). CDR3 size: 15 residues. V lost 3 bases and J lost 5, with 17 bases in between. CDR3 region: CASSLLGGPIDEQYF. The CDR3 region has the DNA TGTGCCAGCAGTTTGCTCGGGGGTCCAATCGACGAGCAGTACTTC.

This clonotype showed up many times. This chain links TRBV6-1 with TRBJ2-7, with 8 bases matching TRBD2. The V gene's germline CDR1 is MNHNS and CDR2 SASEGT. With 8 bases clipped from V and 11 bases from J, the junction kept 17 bases outside the gene matches. The CDR3 is 14 residues long. CDR3 residues: CASHSGIAPYREYF. CDR3 DNA sequence: TGTGCCAGCCATAGCGGGATCGCCCCCTACCGGGAGTACTTC.

This clonotype was seen only a few times. This may stem from a read error, because a much larger clone lies one nucleotide away. The V and J genes are TRBV7-2 and TRBJ2-7; 8 bases line up with TRBD2. This CDR3 comprises 15 residues. From germline, CDR1 is SGHTA and CDR2 FQGNSA. The DNA for the CDR3 is TGTGCCTGCAGCTTAGAACTAGCGGCCTCCTACGAGCAGTACTTC. It translates to CACSLELAASYEQYF.

The chain has TRBV19 and TRBJ1-1, with 8 nucleotides matching TRBD1. The CDR3 consists of 17 residues. Germline CDR1 is LNHDA and CDR2 is SQIVND (reference sequence). J was trimmed by 3 bases and V by 4 bases; bases with no gene match: 13. The CDR3 sequence: CASSTGLIQGEDTEAFF. CDR3 bases: TGTGCCAGTAGTACGGGCCTAATACAGGGGGAAGACACTGAAGCTTTCTTT. Full variable domain (rest looked up from reference TRBV19 and TRBJ1-1): DGGITQSPKYLFRKEGQNVTLSCEQNLNHDAMYWYRQDPGQGLRLIYYSQIVNDFQKGDIAEGYSVSREKKESFPLTVTSAQKNPTAFYLCASSTGLIQGEDTEAFFGQGTRLTVV.

This clonotype was counted at least ten times. The gene calls are TRBV7-2 and TRBJ2-1; TRBD2 matches at 9 bases. Trimming cost V 3 bases and J 0 bases; bases outside gene matches: 3. The CDR3 contains 16 residues. Germline V CDR1 and CDR2: SGHTA, FQGNSA. The CDR3 is CASSFGLARSYNEQFF. For the CDR3, the DNA is TGTGCCAGCAGCTTCGGACTAGCGCGCTCCTACAATGAGCAGTTCTTC.

This clonotype was picked up a small number of times. V gene TRBV9 combines with J gene TRBJ2-7; 8 nucleotides match TRBD1. J gave up 7 bases and V 3 bases, and 9 bases lay outside the gene matches. Germline-derived CDR1 and CDR2 are SGDLS and YYNGEE. This CDR3 comprises 14 residues. The CDR3: CASSGSTGGDEQYF. The CDR3 DNA is TGTGCCAGCAGCGGTTCAACAGGGGGTGATGAGCAGTACTTC.

This clonotype was counted between two and nine times. This chain joins TRBV7-9 and TRBJ1-6; TRBD1 is a possible D gene (5 bases). With 5 bases removed from V and 8 bases from J, the gap between germline ends came to 10 bases. Germline V lookup: CDR1 SEHNR, CDR2 FQNEAQ (reference sequence). The CDR3 loop spans 13 amino acids. In DNA form, the CDR3 reads TGTGCCAGCAGCGGGGTGGGGGATTCACCCCTCCACTTT. This translates into CASSGVGDSPLHF.

Only a few counts were recorded for this clonotype. V and J are TRBV7-9 and TRBJ1-3; D unclear. CDR1 SEHNR and CDR2 FQNEAQ come from the germline V gene (reference sequence). The CDR3 is 14 residues long. Trimming removed 1 base at V and 0 bases at J, with 4 bases between. The CDR3 region has the DNA TGTGCCAGCAGCTTAGGGATCTCTGGAAACACCATATATTTT. Translation gives CASSLGISGNTIYF.

This clonotype was picked up many times. V and J are TRBV29-1 and TRBJ1-1; unclear D gene. CDR1 is SQVTM, CDR2 ANQGSEA, per germline. There are 13 residues in the CDR3. Trimming pared 7 bases from V and 2 bases from J, leaving 14 bases between. The CDR3 here is CSARAGHNTEAFF. DNA for the CDR3: TGCAGCGCCCGAGCCGGTCATAACACTGAAGCTTTCTTT.

V and J are TRBV6-5 and TRBJ2-7, with D perhaps assigned TRBD1 or TRBD2 (5 bases each). Germline V gives CDR1 MNHEY, CDR2 SVGAGI. This CDR3 has 14 amino acids. Between the trimmed V and J ends, which lost 4 bases and 6 bases, there was a span of 16 bases. CDR3 DNA sequence: TGTGCCAGCAGTTTCGGGACCATCACGTCCGAGCAGTACTTC. It codes for CASSFGTITSEQYF.

This clonotype occurred many times. The V gene is TRBV30, the J gene TRBJ2-7; 7 bases align to TRBD2. The CDR3 runs 13 residues. The J segment lost 0 bases and the V segment lost 5 bases, leaving 4 bases of the junction unmatched. Germline loops: CDR1 GTSNPN, CDR2 SVGIG (reference sequence). CDR3 in DNA: TGTGCCTGGGTGGGAGGGAACTCCTACGAGCAGTACTTC. This sequence encodes CAWVGGNSYEQYF.

At least ten counts were recorded for this clonotype. In nucleotides, the CDR3 is TGTGCCAGTAGTCGACCGGGACAGCAGAACACTGAAGCTTTCTTT. Translated, it gives CASSRPGQQNTEAFF. This rearrangement joins TRBV19 to TRBJ1-1, with TRBD1 identical over 7 bases. The CDR3 totals 15 residues. Losses at the gene ends were 5 bases for V and 1 base for J; bases not matched to a gene: 7. Germline V lookup: CDR1 LNHDA, CDR2 SQIVND (reference sequence).

At least ten counts were recorded for this clonotype. The chain carries TRBV6-2 or TRBV6-3 and TRBJ2-7; 8 bases match TRBD1. Germline values: CDR1 MNHEY, CDR2 SVGEGT. The CDR3 spans 20 residues. The J segment lost 0 bases and the V segment lost 8 bases, leaving 24 bases of the junction unmatched. The CDR3 DNA is TGTGCCAGCCTTAGGGACCAGTTATTTGCCCGACAGGGGAGCTCCTACGAGCAGTACTTC. Its translation is CASLRDQLFARQGSSYEQYF.

CDR3 nucleotide sequence: TGTGCCAGCAGTTTATCGGGACAGGTCCTAAGGGATCAGCCCCAGCATTTT. Its translation: CASSLSGQVLRDQPQHF. The gene calls are TRBV27 and TRBJ1-5, with 8 bases lining up with TRBD1. Germline V gene sequence: CDR1 MNHEY, CDR2 SMNVEV (reference sequence). The CDR3 is 17 residues long. J gave up 5 bases and V 0 bases, and 9 bases lay outside the gene matches.

As regards this clonotype: This may be a read error: a much more frequent sequence differs by one nucleotide. The rearrangement joins TRBV27 to TRBJ1-4; no firm D call. CDR3 size: 15 residues. Trimming removed 4 bases from V and 6 bases from J, with 15 bases in between. Germline-derived CDR1 and CDR2 are MNHEY and SMNVEV (reference sequence). Here the CDR3 reads CASSSLGGGDEKLFF. The CDR3 DNA follows: TGTGCCAGCAGTTCTCTAGGAGGTGGGGATGAAAAACTGTTTTTT.

Only a few counts were recorded for this clonotype. This rearrangement joins TRBV6-5 to TRBJ2-1; maybe TRBD2 (6 bases). CDR1 is MNHEY, CDR2 SVGAGI, per germline. This CDR3 is built from 15 residues. V was trimmed by 0 bases and J by 9 bases, leaving 15 bases between them. CDR3 region: CASSYSVGGAGEQFF. For the CDR3, the DNA is TGTGCCAGCAGTTACTCTGTGGGAGGAGCTGGTGAGCAGTTCTTC.

The chain links TRBV20-1 to TRBJ2-7, with TRBD2 matching 8 bases. The germline gives CDR1 DFQATT, CDR2 SNEGSKA (reference sequence). V was pared by 0 bases and J by 5 bases, with 6 bases of the junction left unmatched. This CDR3 is built from 14 residues. CDR3: CSARDQRESDEQYF. Here the CDR3 DNA reads TGCAGTGCTAGAGATCAGCGGGAGAGCGACGAGCAGTACTTC.

This clonotype was observed at least ten times. This rearrangement joins TRBV6-1 to TRBJ2-7; TRBD1 is a possible D gene (6 bases). Trimming cost V 6 bases and J 0 bases, with 9 bases left between them. Germline V gene lookup returns CDR1 MNHNS and CDR2 SASEGT. This CDR3 region has 13 residues. The CDR3 nucleotides read TGTGCCAGCAGGAACAGGGACTCCTACGAGCAGTACTTC. Its translation: CASRNRDSYEQYF.

This clonotype was seen ten or more times. The chain recombines TRBV20-1 with TRBJ2-1, with TRBD2 matching over 8 bases. J gave up 4 bases and V 6 bases, and 8 bases lay outside the gene matches. Germline CDR1 and CDR2: DFQATT and SNEGSKA (reference sequence). The CDR3 runs to 14 residues. The CDR3 DNA reads as TGCAGTGCCGTAGCGGGGCTAGCGTACAATGAGCAGTTCTTC. Translation gives CSAVAGLAYNEQFF.